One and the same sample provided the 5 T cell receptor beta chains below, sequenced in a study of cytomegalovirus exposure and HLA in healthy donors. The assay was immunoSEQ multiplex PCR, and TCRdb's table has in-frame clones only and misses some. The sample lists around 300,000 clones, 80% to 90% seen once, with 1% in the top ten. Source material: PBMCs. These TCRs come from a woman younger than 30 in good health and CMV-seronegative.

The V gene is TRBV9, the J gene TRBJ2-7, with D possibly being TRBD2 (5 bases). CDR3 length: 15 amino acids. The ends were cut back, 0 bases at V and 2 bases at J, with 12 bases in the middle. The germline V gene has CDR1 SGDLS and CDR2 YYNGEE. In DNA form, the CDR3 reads TGTGCCAGCAGCGTAGAGGATTACGGGGCCTACGAGCAGTACTTC. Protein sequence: CASSVEDYGAYEQYF.

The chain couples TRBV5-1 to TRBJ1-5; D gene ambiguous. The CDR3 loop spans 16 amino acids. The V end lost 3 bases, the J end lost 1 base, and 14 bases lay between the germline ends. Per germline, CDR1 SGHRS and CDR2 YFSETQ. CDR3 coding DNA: TGCGCCAGCAGCTCCGGGGTTCTTGAGAGCAATCAGCCCCAGCATTTT. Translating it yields CASSSGVLESNQPQHF.

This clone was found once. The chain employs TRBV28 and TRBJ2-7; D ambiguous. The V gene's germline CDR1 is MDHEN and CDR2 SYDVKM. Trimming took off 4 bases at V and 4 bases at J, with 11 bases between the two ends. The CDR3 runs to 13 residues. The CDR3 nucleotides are TGTGCCAGCAGTTCGTTCCAGGCTTACGAGCAGTACTTC. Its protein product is CASSSFQAYEQYF.

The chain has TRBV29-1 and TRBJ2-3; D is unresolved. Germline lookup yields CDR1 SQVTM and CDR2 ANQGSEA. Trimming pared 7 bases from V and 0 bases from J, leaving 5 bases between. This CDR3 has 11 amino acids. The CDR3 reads CSEESTDTQYF. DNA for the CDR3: TGCAGCGAGGAGAGCACAGATACGCAGTATTTT.

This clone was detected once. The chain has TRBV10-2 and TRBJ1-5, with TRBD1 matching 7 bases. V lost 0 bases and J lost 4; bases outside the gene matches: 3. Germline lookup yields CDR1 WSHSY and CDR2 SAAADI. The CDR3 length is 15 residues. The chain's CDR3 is CASSESARGNQPQHF. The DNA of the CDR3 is TGCGCCAGCAGTGAGTCAGCCAGGGGGAATCAGCCCCAGCATTTT.